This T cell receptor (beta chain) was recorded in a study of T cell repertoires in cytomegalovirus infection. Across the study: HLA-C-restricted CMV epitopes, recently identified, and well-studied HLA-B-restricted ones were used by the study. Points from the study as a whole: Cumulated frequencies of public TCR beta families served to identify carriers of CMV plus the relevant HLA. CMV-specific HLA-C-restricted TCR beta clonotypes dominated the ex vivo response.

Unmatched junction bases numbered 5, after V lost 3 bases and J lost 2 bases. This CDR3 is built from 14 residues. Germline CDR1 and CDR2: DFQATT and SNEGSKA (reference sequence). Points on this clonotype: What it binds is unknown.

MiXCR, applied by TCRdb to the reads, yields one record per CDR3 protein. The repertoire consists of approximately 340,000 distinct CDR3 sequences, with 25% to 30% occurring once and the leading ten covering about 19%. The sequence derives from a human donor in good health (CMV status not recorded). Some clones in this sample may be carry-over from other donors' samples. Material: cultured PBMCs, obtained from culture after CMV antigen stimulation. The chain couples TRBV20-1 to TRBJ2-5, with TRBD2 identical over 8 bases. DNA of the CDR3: TGCAGTGCTAGGGTAGCGGGGATACAAGAGACCCAGTACTTC. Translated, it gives CSARVAGIQETQYF.